This TCR beta chain stems from a study of cytomegalovirus exposure and HLA in healthy donors. For the study at large: About 200 million T cells yielded more than 90 million unique TCR beta sequences, as an earlier analysis found. The study's findings and limits: Most TCR sequences were seen very rarely across donors, but some public TCRs occurred in many. Analysis was carried out at a later point, and it linked a missense DCLRE1C variant to TCR beta V- and J-gene trimming.

As regards this clone: Antigen: not known.

60 Vbeta and 13 Jbeta primers were used in PCR. The method was immunoSEQ multiplex PCR; TCRdb's version includes in-frame clones alone and lacks a portion of them. Here the sample spans fewer than 250,000 clones, about three quarters being singletons. Trimming took 3 bases from V and 5 from J, leaving 10 bases between them. This CDR3 spans 13 amino acids. CDR1 and CDR2 (germline): SEHNR, FQNEAQ (reference sequence). The sample comprised PBMCs. This chain uses TRBV7-9 with TRBJ1-2; D not certain. This receptor was taken from a man in his forties in good health and CMV-seronegative. The chain's CDR3 is CASSFEERYGYTF. DNA of the CDR3: TGTGCCAGCAGCTTCGAGGAGCGTTATGGCTACACCTTC.